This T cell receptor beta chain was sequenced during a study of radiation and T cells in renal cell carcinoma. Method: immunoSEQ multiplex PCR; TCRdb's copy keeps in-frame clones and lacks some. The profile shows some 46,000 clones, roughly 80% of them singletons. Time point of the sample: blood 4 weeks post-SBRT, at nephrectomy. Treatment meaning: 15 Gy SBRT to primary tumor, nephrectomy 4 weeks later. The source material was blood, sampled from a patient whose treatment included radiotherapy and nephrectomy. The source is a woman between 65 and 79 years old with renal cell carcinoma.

The CDR3 DNA reads TGTGCCAGCAGTCCCAGTGAGGGCAGGTCCCAGTACTTC. Amino acid sequence: CASSPSEGRSQYF. The chain links TRBV6-4 to TRBJ2-5; D is perhaps TRBD2 (5 bases). The CDR3 loop spans 13 amino acids. V lost 5 bases and J 9 bases, leaving 16 bases between the germline ends. The germline gives CDR1 MRHNA, CDR2 SNTAGT.